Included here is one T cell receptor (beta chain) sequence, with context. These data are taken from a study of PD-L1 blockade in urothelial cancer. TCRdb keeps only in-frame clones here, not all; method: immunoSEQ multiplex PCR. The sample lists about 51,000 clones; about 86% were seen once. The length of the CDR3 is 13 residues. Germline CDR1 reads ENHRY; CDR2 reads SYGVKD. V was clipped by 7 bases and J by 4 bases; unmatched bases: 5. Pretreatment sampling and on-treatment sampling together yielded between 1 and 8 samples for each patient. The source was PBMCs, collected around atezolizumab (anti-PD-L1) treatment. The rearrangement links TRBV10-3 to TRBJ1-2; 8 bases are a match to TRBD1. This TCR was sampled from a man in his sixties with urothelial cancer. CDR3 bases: TGTGCCATCAAAGGACAGGGACTCTATGGCTACACCTTC. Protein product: CAIKGQGLYGYTF.